This T cell receptor (beta chain) came from a study of blood T cell repertoires in COVID-19 (dated by TCRdb to between 2020 and 2021). Notes on the research overall: The collaborator samples originated in the United States, Italy and Spain and spanned the acute and convalescent phases of COVID-19. The prospective study material was composed of cDNA or gDNA derived from T cells, B-cell-depleted T cells, or PBMCs. Deeply sampled blood TCRbeta repertoires from subjects exposed to, actively infected with, or recovered from COVID-19 were included in the dataset. A freely available public database, intended as a resource for researchers studying the immune response to SARS-CoV-2, is where the repertoires were released. Samples came from the ongoing ImmuneRACE study (first 160 participants) plus 1,254 subjects from 6 global collaborators. The sample metadata nearly always contained a de-identified subject ID, COVID-19 status, age in years and sex. Where available, HLA class I and class II types were taken from metadata supplied by the sample provider and were not determined by assay-based typing. Here is what the overall study found, with its caveats: The amount of clinical and demographic metadata varied by source and participant and was provided uncurated.

One collaborating source in Seattle enrolled patients during active infection and followed them longitudinally through the course of disease. Each collaborating institution followed its own protocols to collect whole blood in K2EDTA tubes. For TCRbeta analysis, collaborators shipped samples in one of three forms: frozen whole blood, isolated PBMCs, or DNA extracted from either of those sample types. The CDR3 covers 16 residues, taking in both the cysteine and the phenylalanine. Only the CDR3 part of the read is kept: 48 bases, read in frame from the first base. Comment on this clone: Its binding antigen is unknown. The sample holds no much larger clone one base away, and base qualities are not on file.

TCRbeta CDR3 regions were amplified from genomic DNA by means of the immunoSEQ Assay, a bias-controlled multiplex PCR. In the authors' own workflow: The number of nucleated cells in each sample was estimated from the amplification of reference gene primers within the assay. To quantify the absolute abundance of each unique TCRbeta CDR3 rearrangement, sequence reads were collapsed and filtered. For each sample, productive Simpson clonality was calculated as the square root of Simpson's diversity index across productive rearrangements. TCRdb provides this immuneACCESS table in a form limited to in-frame rearrangements. Some clones are lacking; in checked studies, under half of them reflect an unresolved V gene, and why the rest are absent is not known. The V and J calls and clone size were taken over from that table, and D and trimming were inferred from the DNA. Here the sample has roughly 160,000 clones; under 95% occur a single time. Clones ranked in the top ten supply approximately 4.6% of the sample.

The rearrangement combines TRBV7-5 with TRBJ2-7; the D call of TRBD2 is as the table states it, not checked on the DNA. TRBV7-5 is assigned pseudogene status. The clonotype comes from a man younger than 30 with COVID-19, enrolled during active disease. Sequencing was performed on peripheral blood. The encoded CDR3 is CARSLAGEGKSYEQYF. In nucleotides, the sequence is TGTGCCAGAAGCTTAGCCGGGGAGGGGAAGTCCTACGAGCAGTACTTC.